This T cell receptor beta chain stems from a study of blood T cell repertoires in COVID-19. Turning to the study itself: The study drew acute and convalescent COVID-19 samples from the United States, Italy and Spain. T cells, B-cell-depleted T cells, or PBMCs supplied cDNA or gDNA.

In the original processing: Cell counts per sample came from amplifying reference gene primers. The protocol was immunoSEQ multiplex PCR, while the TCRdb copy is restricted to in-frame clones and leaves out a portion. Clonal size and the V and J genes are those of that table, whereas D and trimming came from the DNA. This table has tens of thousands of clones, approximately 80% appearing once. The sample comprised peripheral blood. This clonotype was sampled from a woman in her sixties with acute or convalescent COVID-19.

The CDR3 DNA sequence: TGCGCCAGCGGCTCGGGACTAGCTTTCTCGGGTGGCGTTTCAGATACGCAGTATTTT. It specifies CASGSGLAFSGGVSDTQYF. This rearrangement joins TRBV5-1 to TRBJ2-3, with 9 bases that match TRBD2. CDR1 SGHRS and CDR2 YFSETQ come from the germline V gene. V lost 7 bases to trimming and J lost 4 bases; unmatched junction nucleotides: 22. The CDR3 sequence is 19 residues long.